This T cell receptor beta chain was profiled in a study of low-dose radiotherapy and immunotherapy resistance in tumors (dated by TCRdb to between 2020 and 2023). For context, the study as a whole: Cohort 1 received 0.5 Gy per fraction every 2 weeks, with a prescribed total PTV dose of 6.5 Gy. Cohort 2 received 1 Gy per fraction every two weeks, with a total of 13 Gy over 26 weeks. Patients were given nivolumab as a 240 mg flat dose every two weeks and ipilimumab at 1 mg/kg every six weeks, with both drugs delivered intravenously. Intravenous cyclophosphamide at 200 mg/m2 was administered every two weeks, one day ahead of each radiation and immunotherapy administration. Aspirin 300 mg was taken orally once daily by patients for four cycles, starting on cycle 1 day 1. The trial did not randomize participants into treatment groups. Eight patients were included in the translational analysis, namely three from the first dose cohort plus the first five from the second dose cohort.

The sample's time point label, decoded: before trial treatment. The donors took part in RACIN, a single-arm, phase I, dose-escalation trial that combined nivolumab, ipilimumab, aspirin, low-dose cyclophosphamide and low-dose radiotherapy. Eligible patients had advanced, TIL-negative solid tumors. Measured from the cysteine to the phenylalanine, the CDR3 is 16 residues long. The retained sequence is limited to the CDR3, 48 bases, with the frame set at the first base. As encoded in the germline V gene, CDR1 is MDHEN while CDR2 is SYDVKM. A word on this clonotype: This clone's antigen is unknown. A junction boundary mismatches the germline segment, possibly from a read error.

Superscript III and a set of TRAV- and TRBV-specific primers were used to synthesize first-strand cDNA, so that both TCRalpha and TCRbeta chains were covered. A roughly 20-cycle PCR with Phusion amplified the TCRs, pairing a constant-region primer with the adapter that was attached to the V primers. Amplification of the isolated mRNA was done with the MessageAmp II aRNA Amplification Kit, which involved a roughly 17-hour in vitro transcription at 37 degrees C. The Dynabeads mRNA DIRECT Purification Kit was used to isolate the mRNA for TCR sequencing. Indexed Illumina adapters were added in a second Phusion PCR of about 27 cycles, after which AMPure XP beads were used to purify the products. Deep sequencing of the TCRalpha and TCRbeta libraries was carried out on an Illumina MiniSeq instrument. The study's processing was this. Custom Perl scripts were used to pool TCR sequences that encoded the same protein, to remove out-of-frame sequences, and to calculate the abundance of each clonotype. Any TCR sequence supported by only a single read was excluded from analysis. Shannon entropy, Gini index, clonality, richness, and the frequency of TCRs shared between repertoires were included as repertoire metrics. TCRdb passed the public sequencing reads through fastp at Q25 and MiXCR, retaining productive beta sequences. Records with the same CDR3 protein are collapsed into one entry carrying the most frequent genes and DNA. It is TCRdb's table, rather than the study itself, that gives the V and J calls and clone size. Here the sample has 85,000 to 100,000 distinct CDR3 sequences; 9% to 9.5% occur a single time. Under 1.1% of the sample lies in the top ten.

This specimen consisted of PBMCs, obtained before treatment. The rearranged segments are TRBV28 and TRBJ2-1, with the D gene call left open. This receptor was obtained from a male donor with prostate cancer. In nucleotide form, the sequence is TGTGCCAGTAGTTCGAGCGAAGGGAACTCCTACAATGAGCAGTTCTTC. Its protein product is CASSSSEGNSYNEQFF.